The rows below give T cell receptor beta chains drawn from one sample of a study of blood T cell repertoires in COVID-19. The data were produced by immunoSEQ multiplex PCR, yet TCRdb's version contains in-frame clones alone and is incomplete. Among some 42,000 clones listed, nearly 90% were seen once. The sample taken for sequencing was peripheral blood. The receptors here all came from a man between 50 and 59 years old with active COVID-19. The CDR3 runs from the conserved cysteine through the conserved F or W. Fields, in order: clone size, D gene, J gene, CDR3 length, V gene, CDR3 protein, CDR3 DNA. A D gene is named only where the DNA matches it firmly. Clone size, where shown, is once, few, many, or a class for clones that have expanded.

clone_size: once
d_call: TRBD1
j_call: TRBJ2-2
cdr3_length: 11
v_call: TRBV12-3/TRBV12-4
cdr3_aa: CASKGAEELFF
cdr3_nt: TGTGCCAGCAAGGGGGCGGAGGAGCTGTTTTTT

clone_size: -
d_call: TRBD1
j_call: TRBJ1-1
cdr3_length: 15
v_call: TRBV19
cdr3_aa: CASSPQGVVNTEAFF
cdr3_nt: TGTGCCAGTAGTCCCCAGGGGGTAGTGAACACTGAAGCTTTCTTT

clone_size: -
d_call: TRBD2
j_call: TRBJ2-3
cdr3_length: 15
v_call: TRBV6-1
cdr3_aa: CASSESAGGPDTQYF
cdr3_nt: TGTGCCAGCAGTGAGTCAGCGGGGGGGCCCGATACGCAGTATTTT

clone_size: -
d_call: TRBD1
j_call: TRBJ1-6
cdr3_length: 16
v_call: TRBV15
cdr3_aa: CATSRAGTDGGSPLHF
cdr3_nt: TGTGCCACCAGCAGGGCCGGGACAGATGGCGGGTCACCCCTCCACTTT

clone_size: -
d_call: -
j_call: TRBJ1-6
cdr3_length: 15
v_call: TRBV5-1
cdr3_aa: CASSLAGGDNSPLHF
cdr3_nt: TGCGCCAGCAGCTTGGCTGGCGGTGACAATTCACCCCTCCACTTT

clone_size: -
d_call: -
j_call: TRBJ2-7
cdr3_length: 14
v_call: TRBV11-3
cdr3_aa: CASSRSGTPYEQYF
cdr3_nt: TGTGCCAGCAGCCGCTCAGGGACACCCTACGAGCAGTACTTC

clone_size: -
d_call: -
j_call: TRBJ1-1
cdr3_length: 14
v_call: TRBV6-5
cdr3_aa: CASSPGPYNTEAFF
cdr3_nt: TGTGCCAGCTCTCCAGGGCCCTATAACACTGAAGCTTTCTTT

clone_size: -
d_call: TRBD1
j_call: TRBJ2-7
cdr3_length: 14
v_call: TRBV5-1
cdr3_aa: CASRLRQGAREQYF
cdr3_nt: TGCGCCAGCAGACTTAGACAGGGGGCCCGCGAGCAGTACTTC

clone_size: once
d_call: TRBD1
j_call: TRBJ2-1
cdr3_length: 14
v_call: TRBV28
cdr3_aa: CASSSGTGRNEQFF
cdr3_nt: TGTGCCAGCAGTTCCGGGACAGGGAGGAATGAGCAGTTCTTC

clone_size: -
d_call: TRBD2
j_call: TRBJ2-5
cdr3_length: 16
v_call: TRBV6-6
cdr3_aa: CASSYPGAGGQETQYF
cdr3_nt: TGTGCCAGCAGTTACCCTGGAGCGGGGGGGCAAGAGACCCAGTACTTC

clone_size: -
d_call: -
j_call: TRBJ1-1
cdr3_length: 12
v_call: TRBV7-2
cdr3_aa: CASSFMNTEAFF
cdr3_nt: TGTGCCAGCAGCTTTATGAACACTGAAGCTTTCTTT

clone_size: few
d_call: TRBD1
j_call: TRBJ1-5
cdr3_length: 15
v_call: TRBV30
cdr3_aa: CAWSVSGTGYQPQHF
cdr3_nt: TGTGCCTGGAGCGTTTCCGGGACAGGGTACCAGCCCCAGCATTTT

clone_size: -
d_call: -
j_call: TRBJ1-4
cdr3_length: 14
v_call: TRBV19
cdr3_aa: CASHHRAANEKLFF
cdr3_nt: TGTGCCAGCCACCACAGGGCCGCTAATGAAAAACTGTTTTTT

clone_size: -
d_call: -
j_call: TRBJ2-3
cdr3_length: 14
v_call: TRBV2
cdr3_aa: CASSAGGGTDTQYF
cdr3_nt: TGTGCCAGCAGTGCCGGAGGGGGCACAGATACGCAGTATTTT

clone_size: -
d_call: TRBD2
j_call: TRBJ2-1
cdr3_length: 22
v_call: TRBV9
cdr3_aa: CASSVDPGPSGGLKSSYNEQFF
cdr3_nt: TGTGCCAGCAGCGTAGATCCCGGGCCTAGCGGGGGGCTAAAGAGCTCCTACAATGAGCAGTTCTTC

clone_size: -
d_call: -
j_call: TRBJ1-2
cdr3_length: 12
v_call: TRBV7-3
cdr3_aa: CASSSRVGGYTF
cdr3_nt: TGTGCCAGCAGCTCCAGGGTTGGGGGCTACACCTTC

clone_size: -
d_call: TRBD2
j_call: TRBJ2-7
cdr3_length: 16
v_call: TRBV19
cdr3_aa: CASSIGSGGAMDEQYF
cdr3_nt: TGTGCCAGTAGTATTGGAAGCGGGGGGGCCATGGACGAGCAGTACTTC

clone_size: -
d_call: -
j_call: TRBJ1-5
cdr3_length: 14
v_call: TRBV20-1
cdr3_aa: CSASFSHSNQPQHF
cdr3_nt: TGCAGTGCTAGTTTCTCACATAGCAATCAGCCCCAGCATTTT

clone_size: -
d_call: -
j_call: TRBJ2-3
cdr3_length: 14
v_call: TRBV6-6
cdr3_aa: CASKREPSTDTQYF
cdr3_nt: TGTGCCAGCAAACGAGAACCTAGCACAGATACGCAGTATTTT

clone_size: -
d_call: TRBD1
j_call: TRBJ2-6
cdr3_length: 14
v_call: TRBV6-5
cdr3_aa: CASETGAGANVLTF
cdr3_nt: TGTGCCAGCGAAACAGGGGCCGGGGCCAACGTCCTGACTTTC

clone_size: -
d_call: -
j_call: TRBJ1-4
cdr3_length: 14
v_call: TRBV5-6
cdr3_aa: CASSFGAENEKLFF
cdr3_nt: TGTGCCAGCAGCTTTGGGGCAGAAAATGAAAAACTGTTTTTT

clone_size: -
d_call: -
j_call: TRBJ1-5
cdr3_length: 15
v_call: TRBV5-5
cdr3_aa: CASSPVLSSNQPQHF
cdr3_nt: TGTGCCAGCAGCCCCGTATTGTCGAGCAATCAGCCCCAGCATTTT

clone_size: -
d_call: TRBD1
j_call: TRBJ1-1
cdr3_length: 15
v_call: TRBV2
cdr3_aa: CASSQGQAYLTEAFF
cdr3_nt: TGTGCCAGCAGTCAAGGACAGGCATATCTTACTGAAGCTTTCTTT

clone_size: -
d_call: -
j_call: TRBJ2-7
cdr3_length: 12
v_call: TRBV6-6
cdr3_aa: CASSPLLSEQYF
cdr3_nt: TGTGCCAGCAGCCCCCTATTATCCGAGCAGTACTTC

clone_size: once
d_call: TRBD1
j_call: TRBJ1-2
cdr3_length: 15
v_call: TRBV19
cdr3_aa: CASSPDRATSYGYTF
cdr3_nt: TGTGCCAGTAGTCCCGACAGGGCTACCTCCTATGGCTACACCTTC

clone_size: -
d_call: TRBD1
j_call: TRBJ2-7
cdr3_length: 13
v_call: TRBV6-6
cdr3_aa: CASRDRFPYEQYF
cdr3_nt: TGTGCCAGCAGGGACAGGTTTCCCTACGAGCAGTACTTC

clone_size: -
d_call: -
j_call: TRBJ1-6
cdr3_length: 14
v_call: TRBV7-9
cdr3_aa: CASSLRQTNSPLHF
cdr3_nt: TGTGCCAGCAGCTTAAGACAGACCAATTCACCCCTCCACTTT

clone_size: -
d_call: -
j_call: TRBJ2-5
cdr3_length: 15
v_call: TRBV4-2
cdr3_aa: CASSRGAGRKETQYF
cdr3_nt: TGTGCCAGCAGTCGGGGGGCGGGGAGAAAAGAGACCCAGTACTTC

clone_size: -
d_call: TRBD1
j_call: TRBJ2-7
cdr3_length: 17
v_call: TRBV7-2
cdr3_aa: CASSPTSYRDRDYEQYF
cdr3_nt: TGTGCCAGCAGCCCAACGTCTTACCGGGACAGGGACTACGAGCAGTACTTC

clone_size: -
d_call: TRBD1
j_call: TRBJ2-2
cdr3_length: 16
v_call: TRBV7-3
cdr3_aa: CASSLKLFTGAGELFF
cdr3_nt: TGTGCCAGCAGCTTAAAATTATTTACAGGGGCCGGGGAGCTGTTTTTT

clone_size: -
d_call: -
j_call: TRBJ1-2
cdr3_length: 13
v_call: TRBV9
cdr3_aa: CASSVGAEYGYTF
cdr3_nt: TGTGCCAGCAGCGTAGGGGCAGAGTATGGCTACACCTTC

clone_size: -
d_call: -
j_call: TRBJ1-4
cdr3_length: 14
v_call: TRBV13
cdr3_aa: CASSSAGANEKLFF
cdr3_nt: TGTGCCAGCAGCTCCGCGGGGGCTAATGAAAAACTGTTTTTT

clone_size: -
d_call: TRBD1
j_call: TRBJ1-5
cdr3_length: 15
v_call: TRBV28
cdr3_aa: CASRYPGQGSQPQHF
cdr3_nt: TGTGCCAGCCGATATCCGGGACAGGGAAGTCAGCCCCAGCATTTT

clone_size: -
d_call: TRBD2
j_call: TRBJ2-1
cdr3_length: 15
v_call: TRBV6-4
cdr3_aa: CASSDSRGGYNEQFF
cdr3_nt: TGTGCCAGCAGTGACTCGCGGGGGGGCTACAATGAGCAGTTCTTC

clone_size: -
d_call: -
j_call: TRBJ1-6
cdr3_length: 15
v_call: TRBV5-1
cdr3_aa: CASSLDTNNNSPLHF
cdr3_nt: TGCGCCAGCAGCTTGGACACCAACAACAATTCACCCCTCCACTTT

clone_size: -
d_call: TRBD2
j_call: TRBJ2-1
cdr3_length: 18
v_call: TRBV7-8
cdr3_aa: CASSLGRRGGPSGDEQFF
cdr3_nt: TGTGCCAGCAGCTTAGGTCGACGCGGGGGGCCCTCCGGGGATGAGCAGTTCTTC

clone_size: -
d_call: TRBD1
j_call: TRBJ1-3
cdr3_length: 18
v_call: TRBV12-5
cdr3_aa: CASGLGYNRGSSGNTIYF
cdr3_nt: TGTGCTAGTGGTTTGGGGTATAACAGGGGGAGCTCTGGAAACACCATATATTTT

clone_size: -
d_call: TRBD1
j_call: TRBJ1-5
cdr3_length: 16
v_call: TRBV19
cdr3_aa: CASSSSGQGTNQPQHF
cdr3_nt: TGTGCCAGTAGTTCTTCGGGACAGGGGACAAATCAGCCCCAGCATTTT

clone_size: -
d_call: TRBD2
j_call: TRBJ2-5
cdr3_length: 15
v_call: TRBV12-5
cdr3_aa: CASGLAGGLQETQYF
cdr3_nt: TGTGCTAGTGGTTTAGCGGGGGGACTTCAAGAGACCCAGTACTTC

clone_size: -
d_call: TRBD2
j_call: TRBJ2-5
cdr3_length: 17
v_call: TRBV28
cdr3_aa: CASSLYSSSGVSETQYF
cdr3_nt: TGTGCCAGCAGTTTATATTCCTCTAGCGGGGTTTCAGAGACCCAGTACTTC

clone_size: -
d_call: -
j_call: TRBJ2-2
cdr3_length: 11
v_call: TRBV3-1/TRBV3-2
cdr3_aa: CASTSGGELFF
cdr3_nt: TGTGCCAGCACCTCAGGTGGGGAGCTGTTTTTT

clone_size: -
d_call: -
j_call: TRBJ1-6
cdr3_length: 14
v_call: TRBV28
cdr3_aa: CASSRRDSISPLHF
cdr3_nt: TGTGCCAGCAGCCGCCGGGACTCGATTTCACCCCTCCACTTT

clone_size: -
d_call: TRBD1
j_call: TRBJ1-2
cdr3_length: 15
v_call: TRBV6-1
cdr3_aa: CASSDPGTGGYGYTF
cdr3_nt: TGTGCCAGCAGTGACCCCGGGACAGGGGGCTATGGCTACACCTTC

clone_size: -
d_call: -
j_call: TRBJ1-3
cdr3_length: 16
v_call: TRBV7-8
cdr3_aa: CASSLSVGAGGNTIYF
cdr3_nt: TGTGCCAGCAGCTTATCAGTAGGGGCGGGAGGAAACACCATATATTTT

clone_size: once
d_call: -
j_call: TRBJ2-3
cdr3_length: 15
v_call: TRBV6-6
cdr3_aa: CASIPRSASTDTQYF
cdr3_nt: TGTGCCAGCATCCCACGGAGCGCTAGCACAGATACGCAGTATTTT

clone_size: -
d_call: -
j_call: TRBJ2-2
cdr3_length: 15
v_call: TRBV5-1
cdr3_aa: CASSFSYSGTGELFF
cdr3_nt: TGCGCCAGCAGCTTTTCATACTCCGGCACCGGGGAGCTGTTTTTT

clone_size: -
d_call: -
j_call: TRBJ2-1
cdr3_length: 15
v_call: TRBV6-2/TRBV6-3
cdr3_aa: CASSLGGLYVNEQFF
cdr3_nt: TGTGCCAGCAGCCTCGGCGGCCTTTATGTTAATGAGCAGTTCTTC

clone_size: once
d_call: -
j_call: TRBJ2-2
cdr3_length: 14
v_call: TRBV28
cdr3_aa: CASSFGGVDGELFF
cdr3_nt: TGTGCCAGCAGTTTTGGAGGGGTCGACGGGGAGCTGTTTTTT

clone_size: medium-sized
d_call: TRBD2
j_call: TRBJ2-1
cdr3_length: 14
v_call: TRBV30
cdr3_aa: CAWSDSGGYNEQFF
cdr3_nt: TGTGCCTGGAGCGATAGCGGGGGGTACAATGAGCAGTTCTTC

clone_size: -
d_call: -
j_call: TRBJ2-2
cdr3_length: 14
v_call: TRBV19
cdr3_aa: CATGLASGTGELFF
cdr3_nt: TGTGCCACGGGATTGGCCTCAGGCACCGGGGAGCTGTTTTTT

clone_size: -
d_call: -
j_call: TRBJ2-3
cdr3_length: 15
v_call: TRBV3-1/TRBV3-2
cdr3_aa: CASSQEIPITDTQYF
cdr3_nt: TGTGCCAGCAGCCAAGAAATCCCTATCACAGATACGCAGTATTTT

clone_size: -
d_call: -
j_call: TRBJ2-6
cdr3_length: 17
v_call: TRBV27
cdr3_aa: CASKSVLRASGANVLTF
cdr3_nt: TGTGCCAGCAAGAGCGTCCTTAGAGCGTCTGGGGCCAACGTCCTGACTTTC

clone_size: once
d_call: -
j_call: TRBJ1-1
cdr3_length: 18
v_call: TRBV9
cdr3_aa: CASSVAPHSGGGNTEAFF
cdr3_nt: TGTGCCAGCAGCGTAGCTCCCCATTCGGGAGGGGGGAACACTGAAGCTTTCTTT

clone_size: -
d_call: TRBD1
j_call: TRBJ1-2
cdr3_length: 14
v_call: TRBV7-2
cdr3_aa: CASRQNRGGYGYTF
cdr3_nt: TGTGCCAGCAGACAGAACAGGGGAGGCTATGGCTACACCTTC

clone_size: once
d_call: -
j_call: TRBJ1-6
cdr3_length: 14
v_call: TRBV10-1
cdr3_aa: CASSLRGENSPLHF
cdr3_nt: TGCGCCAGCAGTCTCCGCGGGGAGAATTCACCCCTCCACTTT